This T cell receptor (beta chain) appears in the sequencing data of a study of T cells in Graves' hyperthyroidism and ophthalmopathy. The study, taken as a whole, reports: In blood, most of the thyroid clonotypes expanded above 0.001 were also present. A 13 V-J model separated ophthalmopathy from stable hyperthyroidism.

In regard to this clonotype: No antigen is known for it.

The germline gives CDR1 DFQATT, CDR2 SNEGSKA (reference sequence). The ends lost 4 bases at V and 2 bases at J; junction bases unmatched: 12. This CDR3 is 16 amino acids long. For Graves' hyperthyroidism to be stable, ophthalmopathy could not progress within 18 months. Amplified regions were TCR beta CDR3 sequences from RNA transcripts. An initial round of RT-PCR targeting the TCR CDR3 relied on the HTBI primer set. Via MiXCR, TCRdb re-called the multiplex PCR reads, giving one row per CDR3 protein. The profile covers approximately 400,000 distinct CDR3 sequences, with about 15% appearing a single time and approximately 30% taken by the ten largest.

This chain joins TRBV20-1 and TRBJ2-3, with TRBD2 matching over 7 bases. This clonotype was sampled from a woman under 40 with Graves' hyperthyroidism. Sequenced material: blood. CDR3 DNA sequence: TGCAGTGCTAAGGGGCGGGCGGGAGCGCCCACAGATACGCAGTATTTT. It specifies CSAKGRAGAPTDTQYF.